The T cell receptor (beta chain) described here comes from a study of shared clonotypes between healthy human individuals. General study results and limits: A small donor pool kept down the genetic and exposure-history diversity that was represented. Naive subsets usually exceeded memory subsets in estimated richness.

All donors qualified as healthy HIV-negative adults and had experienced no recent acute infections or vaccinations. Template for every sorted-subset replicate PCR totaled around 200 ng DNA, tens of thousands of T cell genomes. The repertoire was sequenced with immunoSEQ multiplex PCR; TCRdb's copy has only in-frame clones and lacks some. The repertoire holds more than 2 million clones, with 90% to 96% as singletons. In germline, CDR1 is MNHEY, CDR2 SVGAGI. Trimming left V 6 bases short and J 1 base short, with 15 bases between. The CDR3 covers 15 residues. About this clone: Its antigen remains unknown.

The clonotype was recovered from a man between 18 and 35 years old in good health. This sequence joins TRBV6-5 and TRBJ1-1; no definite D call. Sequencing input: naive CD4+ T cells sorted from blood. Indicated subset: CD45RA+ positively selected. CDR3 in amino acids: CASSREGGRNTEAFF. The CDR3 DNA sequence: TGTGCCAGCAGCCGGGAAGGAGGGAGGAACACTGAAGCTTTCTTT.